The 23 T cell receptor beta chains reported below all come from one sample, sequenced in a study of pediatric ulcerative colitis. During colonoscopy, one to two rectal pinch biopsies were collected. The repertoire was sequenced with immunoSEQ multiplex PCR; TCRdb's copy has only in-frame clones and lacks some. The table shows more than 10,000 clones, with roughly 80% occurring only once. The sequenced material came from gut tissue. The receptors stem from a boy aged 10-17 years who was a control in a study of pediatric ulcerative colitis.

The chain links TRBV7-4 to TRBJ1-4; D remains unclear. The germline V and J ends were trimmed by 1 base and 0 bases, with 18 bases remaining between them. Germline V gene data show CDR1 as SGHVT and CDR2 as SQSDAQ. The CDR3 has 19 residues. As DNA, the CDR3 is TGTGCCAGCAGCTTAGTCAGAAGGAGGGTTATCACAACTAATGAAAAACTGTTTTTT. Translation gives CASSLVRRRVITTNEKLFF.

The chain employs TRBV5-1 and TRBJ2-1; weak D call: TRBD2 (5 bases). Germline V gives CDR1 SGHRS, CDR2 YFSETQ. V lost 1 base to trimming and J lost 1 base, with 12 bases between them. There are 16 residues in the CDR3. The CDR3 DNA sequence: TGCGCCAGCAGCTTGAAGGGAGAGTGGTCCTACAATGAGCAGTTCTTC. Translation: CASSLKGEWSYNEQFF.

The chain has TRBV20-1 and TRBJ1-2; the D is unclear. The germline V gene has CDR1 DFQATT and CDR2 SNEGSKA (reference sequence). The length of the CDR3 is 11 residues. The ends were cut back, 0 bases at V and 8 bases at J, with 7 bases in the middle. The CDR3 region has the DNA TGCAGTGCTAGAGAATCAGGCGGCTACACCTTC. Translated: CSARESGGYTF.

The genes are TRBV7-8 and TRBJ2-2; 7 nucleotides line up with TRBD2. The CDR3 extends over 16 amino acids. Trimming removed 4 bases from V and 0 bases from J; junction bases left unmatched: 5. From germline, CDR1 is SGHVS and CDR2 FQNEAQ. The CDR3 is CASSSRTRTNTGELFF. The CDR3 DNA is TGTGCCAGCAGCTCCAGGACTAGAACGAACACCGGGGAGCTGTTTTTT.

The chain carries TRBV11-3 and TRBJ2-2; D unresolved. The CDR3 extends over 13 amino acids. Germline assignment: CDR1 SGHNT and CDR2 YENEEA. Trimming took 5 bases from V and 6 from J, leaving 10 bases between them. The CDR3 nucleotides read TGTGCCAGCAGCGTCTGGGGTCCCGGGGAGCTGTTTTTT. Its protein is CASSVWGPGELFF.

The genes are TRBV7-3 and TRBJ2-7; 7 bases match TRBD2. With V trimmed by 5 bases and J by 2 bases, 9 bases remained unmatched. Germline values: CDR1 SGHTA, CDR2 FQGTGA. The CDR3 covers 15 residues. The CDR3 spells CASSPMAGEAYEQYF. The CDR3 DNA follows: TGTGCCAGCAGCCCCATGGCGGGAGAGGCCTACGAGCAGTACTTC.

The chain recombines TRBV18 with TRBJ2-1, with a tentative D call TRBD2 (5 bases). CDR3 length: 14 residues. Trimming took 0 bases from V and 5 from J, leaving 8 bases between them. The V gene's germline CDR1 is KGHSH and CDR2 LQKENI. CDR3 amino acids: CASSPPRLNNEQFF. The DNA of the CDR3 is TGTGCCAGCTCACCACCGAGACTAAACAATGAGCAGTTCTTC.

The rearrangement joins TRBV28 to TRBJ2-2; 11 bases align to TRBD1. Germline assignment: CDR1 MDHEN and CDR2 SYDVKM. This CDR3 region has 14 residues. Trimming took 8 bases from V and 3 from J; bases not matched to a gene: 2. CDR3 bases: TGTGCCAGCGGGGGACAGGGGGACACCGGGGAGCTGTTTTTT. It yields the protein CASGGQGDTGELFF.

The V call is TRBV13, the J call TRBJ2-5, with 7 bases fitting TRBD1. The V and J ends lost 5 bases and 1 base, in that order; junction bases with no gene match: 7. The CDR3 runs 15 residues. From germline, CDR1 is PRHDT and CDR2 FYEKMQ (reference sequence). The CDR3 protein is CASSPGTAFQETQYF. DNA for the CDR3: TGTGCCAGCAGCCCCGGGACAGCCTTCCAAGAGACCCAGTACTTC.

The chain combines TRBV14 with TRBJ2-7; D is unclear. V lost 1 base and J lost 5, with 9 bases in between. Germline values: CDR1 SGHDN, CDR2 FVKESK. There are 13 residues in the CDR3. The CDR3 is CASSQGLGDEQYF. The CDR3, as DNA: TGTGCCAGCAGCCAAGGTCTCGGAGACGAGCAGTACTTC.

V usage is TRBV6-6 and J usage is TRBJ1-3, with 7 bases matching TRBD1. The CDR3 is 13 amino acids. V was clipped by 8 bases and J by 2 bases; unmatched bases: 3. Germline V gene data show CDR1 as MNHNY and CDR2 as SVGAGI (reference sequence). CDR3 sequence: CASGTVAGNTIYF. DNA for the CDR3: TGTGCCAGCGGGACAGTAGCTGGAAACACCATATATTTT.

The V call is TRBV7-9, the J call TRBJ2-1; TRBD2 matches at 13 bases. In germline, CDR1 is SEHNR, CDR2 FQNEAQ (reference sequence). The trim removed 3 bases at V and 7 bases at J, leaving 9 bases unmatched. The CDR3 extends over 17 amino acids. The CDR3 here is CASSFPPGTSGINEQFF. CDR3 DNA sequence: TGTGCCAGCAGCTTCCCCCCCGGGACTAGCGGGATAAATGAGCAGTTCTTC. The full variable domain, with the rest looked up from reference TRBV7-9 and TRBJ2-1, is DTGVSQNPRHKITKRGQNVTFRCDPISEHNRLYWYRQTLGQGPEFLTYFQNEAQLEKSRLLSDRFSAERPKGSFSTLEIQRTEQGDSAMYLCASSFPPGTSGINEQFFGPGTRLTVL.

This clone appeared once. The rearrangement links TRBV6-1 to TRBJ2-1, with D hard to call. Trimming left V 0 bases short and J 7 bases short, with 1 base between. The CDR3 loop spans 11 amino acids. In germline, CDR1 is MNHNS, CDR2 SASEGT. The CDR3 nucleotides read TGTGCCAGCAGTGAAGCGAATGAGCAGTTCTTC. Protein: CASSEANEQFF.

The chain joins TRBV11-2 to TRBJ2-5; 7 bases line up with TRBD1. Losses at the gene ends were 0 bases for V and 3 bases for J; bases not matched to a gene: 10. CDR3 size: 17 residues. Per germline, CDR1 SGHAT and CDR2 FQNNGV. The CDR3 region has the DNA TGTGCCAGCAGCTTAGAAGGGGCAGGGGGAATGAAAGAGACCCAGTACTTC. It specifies CASSLEGAGGMKETQYF.

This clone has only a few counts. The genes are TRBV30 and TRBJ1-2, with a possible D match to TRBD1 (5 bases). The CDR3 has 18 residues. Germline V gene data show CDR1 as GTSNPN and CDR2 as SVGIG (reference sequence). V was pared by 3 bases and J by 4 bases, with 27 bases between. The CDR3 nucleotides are TGTGCCTGGAGCCCAGGGACGGGGGGTCCCACCTCCCCCTATGGCTACACCTTC. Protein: CAWSPGTGGPTSPYGYTF.

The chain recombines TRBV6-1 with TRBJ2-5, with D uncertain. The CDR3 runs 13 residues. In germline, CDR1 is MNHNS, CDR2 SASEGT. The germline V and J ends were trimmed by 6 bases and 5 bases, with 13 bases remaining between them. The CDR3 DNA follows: TGTGCCAGCAGAATCTGGGGTAGGGAGACCCAGTACTTC. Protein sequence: CASRIWGRETQYF.

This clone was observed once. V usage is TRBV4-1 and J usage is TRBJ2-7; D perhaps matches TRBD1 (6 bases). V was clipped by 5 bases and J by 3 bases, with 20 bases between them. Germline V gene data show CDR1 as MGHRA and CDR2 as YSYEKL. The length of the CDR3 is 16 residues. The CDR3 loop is CASSSYRVPILYEQYF. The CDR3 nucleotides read TGCGCCAGCAGCTCATACAGGGTCCCAATTCTCTACGAGCAGTACTTC.

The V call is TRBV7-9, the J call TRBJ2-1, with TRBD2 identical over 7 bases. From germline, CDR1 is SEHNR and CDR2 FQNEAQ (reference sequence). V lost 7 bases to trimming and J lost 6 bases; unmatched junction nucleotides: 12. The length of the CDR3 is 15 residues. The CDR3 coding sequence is TGTGCCAGCACCCCTTTCGGGGGGACCTCCAATGAGCAGTTCTTC. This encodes CASTPFGGTSNEQFF.

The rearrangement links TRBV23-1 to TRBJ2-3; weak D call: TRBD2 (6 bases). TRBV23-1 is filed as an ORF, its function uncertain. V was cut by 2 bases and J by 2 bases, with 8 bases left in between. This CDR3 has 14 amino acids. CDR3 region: CASSQRDFTDTQYF. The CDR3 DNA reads TGCGCCAGCAGTCAACGGGACTTCACAGATACGCAGTATTTT.

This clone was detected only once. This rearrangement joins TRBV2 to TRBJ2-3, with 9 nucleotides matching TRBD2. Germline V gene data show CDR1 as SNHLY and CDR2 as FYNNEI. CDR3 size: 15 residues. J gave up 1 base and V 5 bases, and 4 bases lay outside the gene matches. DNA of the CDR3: TGTGCCAGCAGTCTGGCGGGGGGGGGCACAGATACGCAGTATTTT. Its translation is CASSLAGGGTDTQYF.

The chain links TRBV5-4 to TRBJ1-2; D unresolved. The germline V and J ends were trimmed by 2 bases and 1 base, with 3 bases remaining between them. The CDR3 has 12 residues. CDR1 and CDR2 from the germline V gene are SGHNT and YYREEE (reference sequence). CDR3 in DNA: TGTGCCAGCAGCTTAGATAACTATGGCTACACCTTC. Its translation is CASSLDNYGYTF.

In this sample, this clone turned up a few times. CDR3 amino acids: CASTKGLAGPSAGELFF. The CDR3 DNA sequence: TGTGCCAGCACCAAAGGGCTAGCGGGGCCGAGCGCCGGGGAGCTGTTTTTT. The V gene is TRBV21-1, the J gene TRBJ2-2; no check of the table's D call, TRBD2, against the DNA was made. TRBV21-1 is a listed pseudogene. The CDR3 runs to 17 residues.

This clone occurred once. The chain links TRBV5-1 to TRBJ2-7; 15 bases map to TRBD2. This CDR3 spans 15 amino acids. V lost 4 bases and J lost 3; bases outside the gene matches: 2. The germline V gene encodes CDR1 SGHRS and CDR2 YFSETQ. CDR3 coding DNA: TGCGCCAGCAGCGCGGGACTAGCGGGAGGCTACGAGCAGTACTTC. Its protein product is CASSAGLAGGYEQYF.